This T cell receptor (beta chain) was recovered during a study of control samples from healthy donors and cancer patients. Trimming removed 0 bases at V and 6 bases at J, with 10 bases between. The CDR3 is 14 residues long. Germline lookup yields CDR1 SGHRS and CDR2 YFSETQ. Data came from immunoSEQ multiplex PCR; TCRdb stores just in-frame clones and leaves some out. The repertoire holds over 85,000 clones, with approximately 95% as singletons. This sequence joins TRBV5-1 and TRBJ1-5; a possible D gene is TRBD1 (6 bases). The origin of this receptor is a woman in her twenties or thirties in good health. Sequencing input: blood. CDR3 sequence: CASSLGGAGQPQHF. CDR3 bases: TGCGCCAGCAGCTTGGGGGGGGCGGGTCAGCCCCAGCATTTT.